Following are 18 T cell receptor beta chains from one sample sequenced in a study of blood T cell repertoires in COVID-19. TCRdb's copy holds only in-frame clones and misses some; the assay was immunoSEQ multiplex PCR. Among roughly 120,000 clones listed, approximately 90% were seen once. Sequencing input: peripheral blood. The receptors come from a man between 45 and 60 years old with COVID-19, enrolled during active disease.

This chain links TRBV30 with TRBJ1-1; TRBD1 matches at 7 bases. Germline V gene lookup returns CDR1 GTSNPN and CDR2 SVGIG (reference sequence). The CDR3 has 13 amino acids. The V segment lost 2 bases and the J segment 3 bases; nucleotides outside the gene matches: 3. In DNA form, the CDR3 reads TGTGCCTGGAGTCTGACAGGGTACACTGAAGCTTTCTTT. This gives the protein CAWSLTGYTEAFF.

V and J are TRBV18 and TRBJ2-7; 12 bases map to TRBD1. Trimming removed 6 bases from V and 7 bases from J; junction bases left unmatched: 7. Germline CDR1 is KGHSH and CDR2 is LQKENI. The CDR3 consists of 14 residues. CDR3 loop: CASSAGTGGYEQYF. In DNA, the CDR3 is TGTGCCAGCTCGGCCGGGACAGGGGGCTATGAGCAGTACTTC.

This clone was picked up a small number of times. This chain joins TRBV27 and TRBJ2-1; 10 bases are a match to TRBD2. Germline V gene data show CDR1 as MNHEY and CDR2 as SMNVEV (reference sequence). The length of the CDR3 is 15 residues. With 6 bases clipped from V and 0 bases from J, the junction kept 2 bases outside the gene matches. In nucleotides, the CDR3 is TGTGCCAGCAGGGTAGCGGGAGGCTCCTACAATGAGCAGTTCTTC. It encodes CASRVAGGSYNEQFF.

This clone was picked up one time. The chain couples TRBV19 to TRBJ2-1; TRBD1 agrees at 9 bases. The J segment lost 7 bases and the V segment lost 6 bases, leaving 7 bases of the junction unmatched. The CDR3 has 14 amino acids. CDR1 LNHDA and CDR2 SQIVND come from the germline V gene (reference sequence). CDR3 amino acids: CASRSGQGLNEQFF. CDR3 in DNA: TGTGCCAGTAGATCGGGACAGGGTCTGAATGAGCAGTTCTTC. Combining the CDR3 with reference TRBV19 and TRBJ2-1 gives the whole variable domain DGGITQSPKYLFRKEGQNVTLSCEQNLNHDAMYWYRQDPGQGLRLIYYSQIVNDFQKGDIAEGYSVSREKKESFPLTVTSAQKNPTAFYLCASRSGQGLNEQFFGPGTRLTVL.

This clone was picked up one time. V usage is TRBV3-1 (or the pseudogene TRBV3-2) and J usage is TRBJ1-6, with 8 bases fitting TRBD1. The CDR3 has 15 residues. Germline trimming cut 2 bases from V and 6 bases from J; bases unmatched to any gene: 3. Germline lookup yields CDR1 LGHDT and CDR2 YNNKEL (reference sequence). CDR3 sequence: CASSQTGQGNSPLHF. CDR3 DNA: TGTGCCAGCAGCCAAACCGGACAGGGTAATTCACCCCTCCACTTT.

The J gene is TRBJ2-2, the V gene TRBV30; D is possibly TRBD1 (6 bases). The CDR3 runs 16 residues. Deletions cut 2 bases from V and 2 bases from J, with 15 bases between. Germline loops: CDR1 GTSNPN, CDR2 SVGIG (reference sequence). The CDR3 DNA follows: TGTGCCTGGAGTCTATCAATAGGGGGTAACACCGGGGAGCTGTTTTTT. It translates to CAWSLSIGGNTGELFF.

This chain links TRBV5-1 with TRBJ1-2; D is perhaps TRBD1 (6 bases). V lost 0 bases to trimming and J lost 2 bases, with 8 bases between them. CDR1 is SGHRS, CDR2 YFSETQ, per germline. The CDR3 has 14 amino acids. CDR3 amino acids: CASSLDRVNYGYTF. CDR3 bases: TGCGCCAGCAGCTTGGACAGGGTCAACTATGGCTACACCTTC.

This chain uses TRBV28 with TRBJ1-1, with 8 bases aligning to TRBD1. CDR1 and CDR2 from the germline V gene are MDHEN and SYDVKM. This CDR3 region has 15 residues. V lost 5 bases to trimming and J lost 4 bases; unmatched junction nucleotides: 9. The CDR3 nucleotides read TGTGCCAGCAGTGAGCCGACAGGGGTGGGCACTGAAGCTTTCTTT. Translation: CASSEPTGVGTEAFF.

The chain has TRBV6-5 and TRBJ2-3; 9 positions match TRBD2. CDR1 is MNHEY and CDR2 is SVGAGI in the germline V gene. The CDR3 totals 15 residues. The V and J ends lost 6 bases and 6 bases, in that order; junction bases with no gene match: 10. The CDR3 nucleotides read TGTGCCAGCAGCTATAGCGGGAGTGGGTTGGATACGCAGTATTTT. Residues: CASSYSGSGLDTQYF.

The chain is built from TRBV12-3 or TRBV12-4 and TRBJ1-5; D remains unclear. V lost 0 bases and J lost 8, with 8 bases in between. The length of the CDR3 is 13 residues. CDR3 amino acids: CASSLATAEPQHF. CDR3 sequence (DNA): TGTGCCAGCAGTTTAGCGACGGCGGAGCCCCAGCATTTT.

The V and J genes are TRBV15 and TRBJ1-5; the D is unclear. CDR3 size: 17 residues. Trimming removed 1 base at V and 0 bases at J, with 13 bases between. Germline CDR1 is LNHNV and CDR2 is YYDKDF (reference sequence). For the CDR3, the DNA is TGTGCCACCAGCAGAGCCCCGGGCGGGTTTAGCAATCAGCCCCAGCATTTT. Amino acid sequence: CATSRAPGGFSNQPQHF.

The rearrangement links TRBV5-1 to TRBJ2-2; possibly TRBD2 for D (6 bases). CDR1 and CDR2 (germline): SGHRS, YFSETQ. The CDR3 contains 15 residues. Trimming took 4 bases from V and 4 from J, leaving 14 bases between them. CDR3 nucleotide sequence: TGCGCCAGCAGCCGCGGGGCCCCGCTCACCGGGGAGCTGTTTTTT. Translating gives CASSRGAPLTGELFF.

This clone was picked up one time. The chain employs TRBV3-1 (or the pseudogene TRBV3-2) and TRBJ2-7; 12 bases align to TRBD2. This CDR3 is built from 16 residues. Germline-derived CDR1 and CDR2 are LGHDT and YNNKEL (reference sequence). J lost 6 bases, V lost 1 base, and 7 bases had no gene match. The DNA of the CDR3 is TGTGCCAGCAGCCAAGGACTAGCGGGAGACTCGGGCGAGCAGTACGTC. As protein: CASSQGLAGDSGEQYV.

The CDR3 sequence: CASSLQGHGYTF. CDR3 sequence (DNA): TGTGCCAGCAGTTTACAGGGTCATGGCTACACCTTC. The V gene is TRBV27, the J gene TRBJ1-2; D might be TRBD1 (5 bases). Germline values: CDR1 MNHEY, CDR2 SMNVEV (reference sequence). The germline V and J ends were trimmed by 2 bases and 6 bases, with 7 bases remaining between them. The length of the CDR3 is 12 residues.

The rearrangement joins TRBV10-2 to TRBJ2-1, with a possible D match to TRBD2 (6 bases). V lost 7 bases, J lost 7 bases, and 14 bases lay in between. CDR1 and CDR2 from the germline V gene are WSHSY and SAAADI. This CDR3 comprises 13 residues. The CDR3 region is CASTDGGGNEQFF. For the CDR3, the DNA is TGCGCCAGCACCGACGGAGGAGGGAATGAGCAGTTCTTC.

The rearrangement links TRBV5-5 to TRBJ1-2; TRBD1 matches at 8 bases. CDR3 length equals 13 residues. Losses at the gene ends were 4 bases for V and 4 bases for J; bases not matched to a gene: 3. Germline V lookup: CDR1 SGHKS, CDR2 YYEKEE (reference sequence). CDR3 region: CASSVQGGYGYTF. DNA for the CDR3: TGTGCCAGCAGCGTACAGGGGGGCTATGGCTACACCTTC.

The chain links TRBV6-5 to TRBJ2-5, with TRBD2 matching 10 bases. Germline loops: CDR1 MNHEY, CDR2 SVGAGI. V lost 7 bases to trimming and J lost 1 base; unmatched junction nucleotides: 6. The CDR3 contains 15 residues. CDR3 nucleotides: TGTGCCAGCAACAGACGACTAGCGGGCCAAGAGACCCAGTACTTC. It specifies CASNRRLAGQETQYF.

This chain uses TRBV27 with TRBJ2-1; tentatively, D is TRBD2 (5 bases). Germline-derived CDR1 and CDR2 are MNHEY and SMNVEV (reference sequence). The CDR3 length is 13 residues. Trimming pared 6 bases from V and 0 bases from J, leaving 6 bases between. The CDR3 region has the DNA TGTGCCAGCAGGAGGGACTCCTACAATGAGCAGTTCTTC. Translation gives CASRRDSYNEQFF.